Presented here are 12 T cell receptor beta chains from one specimen sequenced in a study of blood T cells in healthy people across ages. Alongside a J-beta primer mix, a sample-barcoded 5' primer served in a second PCR lasting about 7 to 12 cycles. TCRdb independently ran MiXCR on the 5' RACE reads; one entry per CDR3 protein. Here the sample spans 500,000 to 550,000 distinct CDR3 sequences, 20% to 30% being singletons. These data are also associated with another study on T cells of mothers and their children.

The sample comprised blood. The receptors were sampled from a boy aged 5-17 years in good health.

This clonotype occurred once. The V call is TRBV6-2 or TRBV6-3, the J call TRBJ2-1, with TRBD1 identical over 11 bases. This CDR3 has 15 amino acids. V shed 6 bases, J shed 9 bases, and the junction held 10 bases outside the gene matches. Germline CDR1 MNHEY, CDR2 SVGEGT. For the CDR3, the DNA is TGTGCCAGCAGCCGCCCAGGACAGGGGGCAAGTGAGCAGTTCTTC. Translation gives CASSRPGQGASEQFF.

The V call is TRBV11-1, the J call TRBJ1-2, with 7 nucleotides matching TRBD1. V lost 4 bases and J lost 4; bases outside the gene matches: 18. Germline-derived CDR1 and CDR2 are SGHAT and FQDESV (reference sequence). The CDR3 loop spans 18 amino acids. DNA of the CDR3: TGTGCCAGCAGCTCCCGGAGGGGGCCAGGGGAGAAGGGCTATGGCTACACCTTC. Amino acid sequence: CASSSRRGPGEKGYGYTF.

The chain uses TRBV29-1 and TRBJ2-7; maybe TRBD2 (6 bases). The V end was cut by 3 bases, the J end by 0 bases, with 6 bases between. In germline, CDR1 is SQVTM, CDR2 ANQGSEA. The CDR3 loop spans 12 amino acids. In nucleotides, the CDR3 is TGCAGCGTTGATAGCGGCTCCTACGAGCAGTACTTC. Translating gives CSVDSGSYEQYF.

The chain couples TRBV3-1 to TRBJ1-5, with D uncertain. Germline V lookup: CDR1 LGHDT, CDR2 YNNKEL (reference sequence). The CDR3 contains 14 residues. V was shortened by 3 bases and J by 6 bases, with 12 bases between the two germline ends. CDR3 loop: CASSQAFSGQPQHF. CDR3 bases: TGTGCCAGCAGCCAGGCGTTCAGCGGTCAGCCCCAGCATTTT. Combining the CDR3 with reference TRBV3-1 and TRBJ1-5 gives the whole variable domain DTAVSQTPKYLVTQMGNDKSIKCEQNLGHDTMYWYKQDSKKFLKIMFSYNNKELIINETVPNRFSPKSPDKAHLNLHINSLELGDSAVYFCASSQAFSGQPQHFGDGTRLSIL.

This chain joins TRBV25-1 and TRBJ2-7; D gene uncertain. V was cut by 6 bases and J by 8 bases, with 23 bases left in between. This CDR3 region has 15 residues. Germline CDR1 MGHDK, CDR2 SYGVNS. The DNA for the CDR3 is TGTGCCAGCAGCCTGGTAGGCGGCACAACGGGCAAGCAGTACTTC. This sequence encodes CASSLVGGTTGKQYF.

In its sample, this clonotype was seen a few times. This could be a read error, since a much larger clone is one nucleotide away. The chain employs TRBV7-2 and TRBJ1-3; D is unresolved. Trimming took 8 bases from V and 0 from J, leaving 14 bases between them. Germline V gives CDR1 SGHTA, CDR2 FQGNSA. The CDR3 has 15 amino acids. The CDR3 loop is CASGATARSGNTIYF. CDR3 DNA sequence: TGTGCCAGCGGCGCTACAGCTCGCTCTGGAAACACCATATATTTT.

The J gene is TRBJ2-1, the V gene TRBV6-5, with D perhaps TRBD2 (5 bases). Germline values: CDR1 MNHEY, CDR2 SVGAGI. This CDR3 has 14 amino acids. Trimming stripped 1 base from V and 2 bases from J, with 6 bases between. CDR3 nucleotides: TGTGCCAGCAGTTACTACGGGACCTACAATGAGCAGTTCTTC. Protein: CASSYYGTYNEQFF.

This clonotype has more than one count but fewer than ten. The chain recombines TRBV10-3 with TRBJ2-1; no definite D call. This CDR3 is 13 amino acids long. Germline-derived CDR1 and CDR2 are ENHRY and SYGVKD. The V and J ends lost 8 bases and 1 base respectively, with 9 bases between them. CDR3 loop: CAIYDGSYNEQFF. The CDR3 DNA is TGTGCCATCTACGATGGTTCCTACAATGAGCAGTTCTTC.

In this sample, this clonotype turned up a few times. CDR3 residues: CASSLDSGWGNQPQHF. In nucleotides, the CDR3 is TGTGCCAGCAGCTTAGACTCAGGTTGGGGCAATCAGCCCCAGCATTTT. The chain is built from TRBV7-9 and TRBJ1-5; the D is unclear. The CDR3 contains 16 residues. V was clipped by 1 base and J by 2 bases, with 12 bases between them. The germline V gene encodes CDR1 SEHNR and CDR2 FQNEAQ (reference sequence).

This clonotype was detected a few times. The chain carries TRBV7-9 and TRBJ2-1; D may be TRBD2 (5 bases). Germline V gene data show CDR1 as SEHNR and CDR2 as FQNEAQ (reference sequence). Trimming left V 5 bases short and J 0 bases short, with 14 bases between. The CDR3 is 16 amino acids. The CDR3 DNA reads as TGTGCCAGCAGCACCACTACGGGGAGCTCCTACAATGAGCAGTTCTTC. Its translation: CASSTTTGSSYNEQFF.

The chain recombines TRBV12-3 or TRBV12-4 with TRBJ2-7; possible D gene TRBD1, 6 bases. The CDR3 spans 14 residues. The V end was cut by 9 bases, the J end by 0 bases, with 15 bases between. The CDR3 reads CARCPTGISYEQYF. The DNA of the CDR3 is TGTGCCAGGTGCCCAACAGGGATCTCCTACGAGCAGTACTTC.

This chain connects TRBV28 to TRBJ2-5; 9 positions agree with TRBD1. Germline V CDR1 and CDR2: MDHEN, SYDVKM. The CDR3 is 15 amino acids. J lost 3 bases, V lost 2 bases, and 4 bases had no gene match. As DNA, the CDR3 is TGTGCCAGCAGTTTAAAGGGACAGGGTGAAGAGACCCAGTACTTC. Encoded protein: CASSLKGQGEETQYF.